A single T cell receptor (beta chain) is shown here with its context. The trim removed 2 bases at V and 5 bases at J, leaving 8 bases unmatched. The germline gives CDR1 MNHNS, CDR2 SASEGT. The CDR3 length is 16 residues. This sample was taken from a study of cytomegalovirus exposure and HLA in healthy donors. In the PCR, 60 Vbeta and 13 Jbeta primers were used. The table came from immunoSEQ multiplex PCR; TCRdb's copy has only in-frame clones and leaves some out. The sample has fewer than 200,000 clones, roughly 80% seen once. The clonotype originates from a man aged 30-40 years in good health and CMV-seronegative. Sequencing was performed on PBMCs. The chain is built from TRBV6-1 and TRBJ2-2, with 7 nucleotides matching TRBD1. Here the CDR3 reads CASSEYRGRRTGELFF. As DNA, the CDR3 is TGTGCCAGCAGTGAATATAGGGGGCGCCGGACCGGGGAGCTGTTTTTT.